A selection of T cell receptor beta chains follows, all from one sample in a study of post-analysis software for immune sequencing data. Each CDR3 protein gets one entry after TCRdb re-called the PCR reads with MiXCR. The table includes roughly 540,000 distinct CDR3 sequences, approximately 34% detected once. The sequencing input was blood. The receptors derive from a girl between 2 and 17 years old with multiple sclerosis. Each CDR3 is given without its conserved first and last residue.

V	J	CDR3
TRBV6-2/TRBV6-3	TRBJ2-4	ASSYSLQGQDGNIQY
TRBV10-3	TRBJ2-1	AISETRGAYNEQF
TRBV5-1	TRBJ1-3	ASSLPGGNTIY
TRBV20-1	TRBJ2-7	SARRGLGEQY
TRBV14	TRBJ1-1	ASSQAGGIEAF
TRBV2	TRBJ2-7	ASSSTRYEQY
TRBV10-3	TRBJ2-3	AISESKADTQY
TRBV5-1	TRBJ2-3	ASSRPGTDTQY
TRBV10-3	TRBJ2-7	AISQKTYEQY
TRBV12-3/TRBV12-4	TRBJ1-1	ASSSDRAREAF
TRBV20-1	TRBJ2-5	SATNREETQY
TRBV6-4	TRBJ2-3	ASSDGPTGDTQY
TRBV15	TRBJ2-5	ATSRGEFGETQY
TRBV7-9	TRBJ1-1	ASSPMVTSEAF
TRBV20-1	TRBJ2-3	SAREHPTDTQY
TRBV4-2	TRBJ2-3	ASSQNLAGGLVPDTQY
TRBV27	TRBJ1-6	ASSLYRQPNNSPLH
TRBV7-9	TRBJ2-5	ASSAVRLEETQY
TRBV5-1	TRBJ1-1	ASSSGLLDTEAF
TRBV20-1	TRBJ1-6	SARDGTEDVSSPLH
TRBV18	TRBJ1-1	ASSLEGRTEAF
TRBV4-1	TRBJ1-5	ASSQAERSGIAQH
TRBV18	TRBJ2-5	ASSPPSTRRRETQY
TRBV27	TRBJ1-1	ASSSTGYTEAF
TRBV6-6	TRBJ2-1	ASSSQTGLF
TRBV6-5	TRBJ2-3	ASTLAGGTDTQY
TRBV7-9	TRBJ2-5	ASTQQGASQETQY
TRBV29-1	TRBJ1-2	SVSTGTDYGYT
TRBV3-1	TRBJ2-1	ASSRTRTYNEQF
TRBV9	TRBJ1-2	ASSATGFPGANYGYT
TRBV6-5	TRBJ2-5	ASSSRGSGVARETQY
TRBV5-6	TRBJ2-2	ASRKGGELF
TRBV5-1	TRBJ1-2	ASSPGVGFDGYT
TRBV11-2	TRBJ2-7	ASRASGAYEQY
TRBV7-8	TRBJ2-7	ASSLVPEHYEQY
TRBV5-1	TRBJ1-2	ASSFRGHLGYT
TRBV7-8	-	ASSGSLGSPYNEQY
TRBV12-3/TRBV12-4	TRBJ1-2	ASSLASIGYGYT
TRBV10-3	TRBJ1-1	AISQDVQGVRTEAF
TRBV6-2/TRBV6-3	TRBJ2-3	ASVQQRPTDTQY
TRBV10-3	TRBJ2-3	STGQGTDTQY